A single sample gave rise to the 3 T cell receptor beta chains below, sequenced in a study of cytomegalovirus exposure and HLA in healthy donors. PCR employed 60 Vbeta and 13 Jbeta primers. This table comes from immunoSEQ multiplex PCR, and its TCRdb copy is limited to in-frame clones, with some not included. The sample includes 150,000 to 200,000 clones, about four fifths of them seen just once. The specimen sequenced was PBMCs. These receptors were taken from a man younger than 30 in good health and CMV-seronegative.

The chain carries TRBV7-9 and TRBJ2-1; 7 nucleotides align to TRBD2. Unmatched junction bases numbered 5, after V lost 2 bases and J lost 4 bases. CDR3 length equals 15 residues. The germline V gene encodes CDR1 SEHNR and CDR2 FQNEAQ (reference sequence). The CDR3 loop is CASSLWVGGYNEQFF. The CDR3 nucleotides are TGTGCCAGCAGCTTATGGGTGGGAGGGTACAATGAGCAGTTCTTC.

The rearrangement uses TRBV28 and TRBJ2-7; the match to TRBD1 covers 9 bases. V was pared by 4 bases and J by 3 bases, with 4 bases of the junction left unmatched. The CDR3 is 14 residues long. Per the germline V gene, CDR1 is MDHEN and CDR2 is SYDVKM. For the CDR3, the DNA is TGTGCCAGCAGTTCCGGGACAGGGTACTACGAGCAGTACTTC. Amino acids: CASSSGTGYYEQYF.

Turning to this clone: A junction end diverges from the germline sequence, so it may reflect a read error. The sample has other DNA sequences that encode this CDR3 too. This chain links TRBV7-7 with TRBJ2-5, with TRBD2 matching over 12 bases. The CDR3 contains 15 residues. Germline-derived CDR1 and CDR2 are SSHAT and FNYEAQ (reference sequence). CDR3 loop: CASSLTSGSGETQYF. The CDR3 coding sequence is TGTGCTAGCAGCCTGACTAGCGGGAGCGGGGAGACCCAGTACTTC.